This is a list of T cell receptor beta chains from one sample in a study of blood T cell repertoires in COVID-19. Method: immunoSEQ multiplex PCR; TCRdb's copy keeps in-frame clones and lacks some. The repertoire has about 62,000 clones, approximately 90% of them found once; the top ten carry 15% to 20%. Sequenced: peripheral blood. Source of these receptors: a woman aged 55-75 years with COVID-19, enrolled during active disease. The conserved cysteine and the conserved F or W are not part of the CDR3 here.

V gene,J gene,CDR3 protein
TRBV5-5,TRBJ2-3,ASSLDGQGPDTQY
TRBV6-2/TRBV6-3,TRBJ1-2,ASSYRQGDGYT
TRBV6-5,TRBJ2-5,ASSYVAGGAETQY
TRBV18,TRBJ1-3,ASSPQGQGAGNTIY
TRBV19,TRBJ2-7,ASTVQGGTYEQY
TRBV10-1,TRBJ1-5,ASSAGASQPQH
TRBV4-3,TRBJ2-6,ASSQDWGTPGANVLT
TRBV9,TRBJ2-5,ASSVDRGGQETQY
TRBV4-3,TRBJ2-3,ASSPGQGADTQY
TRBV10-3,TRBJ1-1,AIRGQGALNTEAF
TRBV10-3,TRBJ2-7,AIKSGGYEQY
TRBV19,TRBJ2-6,ASSARRQGTGANVLT
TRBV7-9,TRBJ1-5,ASSLYRSGAGLNQPQH
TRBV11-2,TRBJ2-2,ASSLDLPISGRPMSGELF
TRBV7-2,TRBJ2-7,ASSGTIEQY
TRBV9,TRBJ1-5,ASSAGTDSNQPQH
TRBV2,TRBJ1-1,ASSERGPRQGKVEAF
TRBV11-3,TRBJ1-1,ASSLIMNTEAF
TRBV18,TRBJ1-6,ASSPPGSYNSPLH
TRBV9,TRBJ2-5,ASSVATQETQY
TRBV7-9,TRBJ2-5,ASSKGQVSVETQY
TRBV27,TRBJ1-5,ASRQGTAHNQPQH
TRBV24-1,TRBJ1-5,ATSEATGTFNQPQH
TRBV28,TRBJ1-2,ASGQGLYGYT
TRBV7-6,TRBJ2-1,ASSLAVPGYNEQF